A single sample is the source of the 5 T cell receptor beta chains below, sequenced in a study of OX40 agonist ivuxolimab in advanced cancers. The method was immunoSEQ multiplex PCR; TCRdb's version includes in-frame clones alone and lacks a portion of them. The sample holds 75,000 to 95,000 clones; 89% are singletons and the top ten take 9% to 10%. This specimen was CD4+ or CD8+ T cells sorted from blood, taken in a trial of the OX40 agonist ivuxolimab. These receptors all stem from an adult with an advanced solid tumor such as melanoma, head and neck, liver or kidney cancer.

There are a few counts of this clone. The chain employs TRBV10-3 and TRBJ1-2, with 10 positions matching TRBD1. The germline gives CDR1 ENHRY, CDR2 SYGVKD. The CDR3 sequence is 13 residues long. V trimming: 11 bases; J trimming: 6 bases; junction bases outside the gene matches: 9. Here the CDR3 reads CAGNDDRGHGYTF. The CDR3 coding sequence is TGTGCCGGCAACGACGACAGGGGGCATGGCTACACCTTC.

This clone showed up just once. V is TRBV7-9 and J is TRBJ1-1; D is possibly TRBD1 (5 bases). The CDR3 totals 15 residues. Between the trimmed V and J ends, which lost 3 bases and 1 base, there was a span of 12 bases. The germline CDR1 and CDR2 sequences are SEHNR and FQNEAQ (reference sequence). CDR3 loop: CASSFRGTANTEAFF. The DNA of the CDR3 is TGTGCCAGCAGCTTCCGGGGGACGGCGAACACTGAAGCTTTCTTT.

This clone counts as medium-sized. As DNA, the CDR3 is TGCGCCAGCAGCCAACGGGTTAGGGACCAAAGTATCTATGGCTACACCTTC. Translating gives CASSQRVRDQSIYGYTF. The chain links TRBV4-1 to TRBJ1-2; maybe TRBD1 (5 bases). There are 17 residues in the CDR3. In germline, CDR1 is MGHRA, CDR2 YSYEKL. Between the trimmed V and J ends, which lost 2 bases and 4 bases, there was a span of 20 bases.

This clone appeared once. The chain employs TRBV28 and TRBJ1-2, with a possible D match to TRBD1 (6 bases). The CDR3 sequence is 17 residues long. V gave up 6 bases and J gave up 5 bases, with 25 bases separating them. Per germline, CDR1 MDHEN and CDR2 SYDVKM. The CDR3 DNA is TGTGCCAGCAGCCCTCTGGGGGCGGACAGTTCGGCATATGGCTACACCTTC. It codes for CASSPLGADSSAYGYTF.

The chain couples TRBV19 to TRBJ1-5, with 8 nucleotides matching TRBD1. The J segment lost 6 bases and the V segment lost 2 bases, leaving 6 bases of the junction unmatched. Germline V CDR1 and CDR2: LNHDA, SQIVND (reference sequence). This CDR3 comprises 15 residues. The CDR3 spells CASSIQGAIFQPQHF. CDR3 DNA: TGTGCCAGTAGTATACAGGGGGCGATTTTTCAGCCCCAGCATTTT.